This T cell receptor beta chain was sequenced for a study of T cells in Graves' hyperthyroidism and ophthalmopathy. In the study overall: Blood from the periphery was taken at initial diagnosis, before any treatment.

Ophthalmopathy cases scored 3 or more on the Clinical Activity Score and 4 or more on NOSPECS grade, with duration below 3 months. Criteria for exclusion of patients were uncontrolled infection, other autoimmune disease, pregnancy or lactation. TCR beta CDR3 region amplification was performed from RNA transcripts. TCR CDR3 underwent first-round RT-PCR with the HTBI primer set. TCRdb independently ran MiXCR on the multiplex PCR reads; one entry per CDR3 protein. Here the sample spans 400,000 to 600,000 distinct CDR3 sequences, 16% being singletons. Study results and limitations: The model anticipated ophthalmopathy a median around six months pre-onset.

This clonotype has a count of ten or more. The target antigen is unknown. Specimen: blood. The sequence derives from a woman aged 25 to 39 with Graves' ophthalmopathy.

The CDR3 region is CASSLARQPSRTQYF. CDR3 sequence (DNA): TGCGCCAGCAGCTTGGCCAGGCAGCCATCGCGGACCCAGTACTTC. The chain uses TRBV5-1 and TRBJ2-5; no clear D. Trimming shortened V by 0 bases and J by 7 bases, and 16 bases separated the two germline ends. CDR3 length: 15 residues. Germline V gene lookup returns CDR1 SGHRS and CDR2 YFSETQ.